Following are 3 T cell receptor beta chains from one sample sequenced in a study of cytomegalovirus exposure and HLA in healthy donors. Some clones are missing from TCRdb's copy, which holds only in-frame ones; the method was immunoSEQ multiplex PCR. The data hold about 220,000 clones, with around nine tenths observed a single time. Material: PBMCs. The receptors here all came from a man aged 18 to 30 in good health and CMV-seronegative.

J is TRBJ1-4 and V is TRBV6-1, with D tentatively TRBD1 (6 bases). The germline V and J ends were trimmed by 7 bases and 3 bases, with 6 bases remaining between them. The germline gives CDR1 MNHNS, CDR2 SASEGT. This CDR3 comprises 12 residues. In DNA form, the CDR3 reads TGTGCCAGCACAGGGGCTAATGAAAAACTGTTTTTT. It specifies CASTGANEKLFF.

This chain connects TRBV9 to TRBJ1-2; D unresolved. The CDR3 totals 15 residues. Per germline, CDR1 SGDLS and CDR2 YYNGEE. Trimming removed 0 bases from V and 5 bases from J, with 14 bases in between. Here the CDR3 DNA reads TGTGCCAGCAGCGTAGATGGGCTGTTTTCGTATGGCTACACCTTC. Its translation is CASSVDGLFSYGYTF. The whole variable domain, remainder taken from reference TRBV9 and TRBJ1-2, is DSGVTQTPKHLITATGQRVTLRCSPRSGDLSVYWYQQSLDQGLQFLIQYYNGEERAKGNILERFSAQQFPDLHSELNLSSLELGDSALYFCASSVDGLFSYGYTFGSGTRLTVV.

The chain couples TRBV11-2 to TRBJ2-7, with D possibly TRBD1 on 5 matching bases. Germline V CDR1 and CDR2: SGHAT, FQNNGV. V lost 6 bases to trimming and J lost 4 bases, with 16 bases between them. This CDR3 spans 14 amino acids. CDR3 in DNA: TGTGCCAGCAGTCCAGGGCGGAGCACGTACGAGCAGTACTTC. This codes for CASSPGRSTYEQYF. Filled out from reference TRBV11-2 and TRBJ2-7, the complete variable domain reads EAGVAQSPRYKIIEKRQSVAFWCNPISGHATLYWYQQILGQGPKLLIQFQNNGVVDDSQLPKDRFSAERLKGVDSTLKIQPAKLEDSAVYLCASSPGRSTYEQYFGPGTRLTVT.